This T cell receptor (beta chain) came from a study of blood T cell repertoires in COVID-19. Study-level background: Samples came from the United States, Italy and Spain, spanning acute and convalescent COVID-19. T cells, B-cell-depleted T cells, or PBMCs provided the cDNA or gDNA that served as material.

Methods used by the authors: Scientists estimated how many nucleated cells there were by amplifying reference gene primers. The data were produced by immunoSEQ multiplex PCR, yet TCRdb's version contains in-frame clones alone and is incomplete. The V and J calls and the clone size are those of that table, but D and trimming were determined from the DNA. The sample has 57,000 or so clones; roughly 90% are singletons. With V trimmed by 5 bases and J by 0 bases, 4 bases remained unmatched. Germline V CDR1 and CDR2: LNHDA, SQIVND (reference sequence). This CDR3 contains 15 residues. The clonotype was recovered from a woman aged 50 to 60 with active or convalescent COVID-19. The gene calls are TRBV19 and TRBJ1-3; TRBD1 agrees at 7 bases. The sample was peripheral blood. The CDR3 DNA reads TGTGCCAGTAGTGGGTCAGGGGGCTCTGGAAACACCATATATTTT. It codes for CASSGSGGSGNTIYF.